The 22 T cell receptor beta chains given below trace back to one sample, sequenced in a study of blood T cell repertoires in COVID-19. Clones were sequenced by immunoSEQ multiplex PCR, and TCRdb holds only the in-frame ones, with some missing. The data contain hundreds of thousands of clones, roughly 90% of them singletons. Material for sequencing was peripheral blood. These receptors originate from a woman under 40 with acute or convalescent COVID-19.

The chain recombines TRBV27 with TRBJ2-1; 8 positions match TRBD2. V lost 5 bases and J lost 9; bases outside the gene matches: 18. Germline loops: CDR1 MNHEY, CDR2 SMNVEV (reference sequence). The CDR3 consists of 17 residues. The CDR3 region is CASSPGRAGASVSEQFF. As DNA, the CDR3 is TGTGCCAGCAGTCCCGGGAGGGCGGGGGCCTCGGTAAGTGAGCAGTTCTTC.

The chain combines TRBV5-1 with TRBJ2-1; tentatively, D is TRBD1 (6 bases). The CDR3 contains 16 residues. Between the trimmed V and J ends, which lost 0 bases and 4 bases, there was a span of 14 bases. The germline V gene encodes CDR1 SGHRS and CDR2 YFSETQ. As DNA, the CDR3 is TGCGCCAGCAGCTTGGGGGACAACTCCCCTTACAATGAGCAGTTCTTC. Amino acids: CASSLGDNSPYNEQFF.

This clone appeared once. The rearrangement links TRBV7-2 to TRBJ1-1, with D unclear. V was shortened by 4 bases and J by 0 bases, with 6 bases between the two germline ends. Germline CDR1 reads SGHTA; CDR2 reads FQGNSA. The CDR3 loop spans 13 amino acids. The CDR3 nucleotides are TGTGCCAGCAGCTCACAGCTGAACACTGAAGCTTTCTTT. It encodes CASSSQLNTEAFF.

The chain is built from TRBV2 and TRBJ1-1; tentatively, D is TRBD1 (6 bases). Germline assignment: CDR1 SNHLY and CDR2 FYNNEI. The V gene lost 6 bases and the J gene lost 0 bases, with 8 bases spanning the gap. The CDR3 loop spans 13 amino acids. CDR3 amino acids: CASSTGLNTEAFF. The DNA of the CDR3 is TGTGCCAGCAGCACAGGGCTGAACACTGAAGCTTTCTTT. The full variable domain, its missing parts supplied by reference TRBV2 and TRBJ1-1, is EPEVTQTPSHQVTQMGQEVILRCVPISNHLYFYWYRQILGQKVEFLVSFYNNEISEKSEIFDDQFSVERPDGSNFTLKIRSTKLEDSAMYFCASSTGLNTEAFFGQGTRLTVV.

The rearrangement links TRBV30 to TRBJ1-6, with D perhaps TRBD1 (6 bases). V lost 7 bases, J lost 0 bases, and 13 bases lay in between. CDR1 GTSNPN and CDR2 SVGIG come from the germline V gene (reference sequence). The CDR3 is 15 residues long. The CDR3 bases are TGTGCCTCCACCAGGGGAAGCTCCTATAATTCACCCCTCCACTTT. Protein sequence: CASTRGSSYNSPLHF.

The gene calls are TRBV29-1 and TRBJ1-1; D gene ambiguous. CDR3 length equals 13 residues. Trimming took off 6 bases at V and 5 bases at J, with 16 bases between the two ends. Germline V gene sequence: CDR1 SQVTM, CDR2 ANQGSEA. CDR3 sequence reads: CSVIRGSGTEAFF. DNA of the CDR3: TGCAGCGTAATCCGGGGTTCCGGGACTGAAGCTTTCTTT.

The genes are TRBV27 and TRBJ1-2; 7 positions match TRBD1. V lost 5 bases, J lost 4 bases, and 10 bases stayed unmatched. Germline assignment: CDR1 MNHEY and CDR2 SMNVEV (reference sequence). The CDR3 is 15 residues long. Here the CDR3 reads CASSTRDRGGYGYTF. CDR3 coding DNA: TGTGCCAGCAGTACCCGGGACAGAGGGGGCTATGGCTACACCTTC.

Concerning this clone: The sample contains more than one DNA sequence encoding this CDR3. V gene TRBV30 combines with J gene TRBJ1-5; no firm D call. The CDR3 length is 13 residues. Between the trimmed V and J ends, which lost 0 bases and 4 bases, there was a span of 7 bases. Germline values: CDR1 GTSNPN, CDR2 SVGIG (reference sequence). CDR3 region: CAWSVPGNQPQHF. In DNA, the CDR3 is TGTGCCTGGAGTGTGCCCGGGAATCAGCCCCAGCATTTT. Together with reference TRBV30 and TRBJ1-5, the CDR3 gives the full variable domain: SQTIHQWPATLVQPVGSPLSLECTVEGTSNPNLYWYRQAAGRGLQLLFYSVGIGQISSEVPQNLSASRPQDRQFILSSKKLLLSDSGFYLCAWSVPGNQPQHFGDGTRLSIL.

Of note for this clone: The same CDR3 can be traced to other DNA sequences in this sample. This sequence joins TRBV7-9 and TRBJ1-1, with D hard to call. The CDR3 covers 11 residues. From germline, CDR1 is SEHNR and CDR2 FQNEAQ (reference sequence). Trimming cost V 6 bases and J 2 bases, with 4 bases left between them. The CDR3 sequence: CASRANTEAFF. The CDR3 DNA reads as TGTGCCAGCAGGGCAAACACTGAAGCTTTCTTT. The whole variable domain, filled in from reference TRBV7-9 and TRBJ1-1, reads DTGVSQNPRHKITKRGQNVTFRCDPISEHNRLYWYRQTLGQGPEFLTYFQNEAQLEKSRLLSDRFSAERPKGSFSTLEIQRTEQGDSAMYLCASRANTEAFFGQGTRLTVV.

The genes are TRBV10-2 and TRBJ2-3; D is unresolved. V shed 6 bases and J shed 2 bases, with 12 bases lying between them. The CDR3 runs 14 residues. Germline V gives CDR1 WSHSY, CDR2 SAAADI. The chain's CDR3 is CASSPVPSTDTQYF. In DNA form, the CDR3 reads TGCGCCAGCAGCCCCGTTCCTTCCACAGATACGCAGTATTTT.

This clone was detected once. V is TRBV5-5 and J is TRBJ1-2; 12 bases are shared with TRBD1. From germline, CDR1 is SGHKS and CDR2 YYEKEE (reference sequence). The CDR3 length is 15 residues. Losses at the gene ends were 4 bases for V and 8 bases for J; bases not matched to a gene: 9. This chain's CDR3 is CASSDPGQGAGGYTF. Here the CDR3 DNA reads TGTGCCAGCAGCGATCCGGGACAGGGGGCAGGAGGCTACACCTTC.

The CDR3 region has the DNA TGTGCCAGCAGTTCCTGGACAGGGGCGGAAGAGACCCAGTACTTC. Translated, it gives CASSSWTGAEETQYF. The chain recombines TRBV28 with TRBJ2-5, with TRBD1 matching over 9 bases. In germline, CDR1 is MDHEN, CDR2 SYDVKM. This CDR3 spans 15 amino acids. Losses at the gene ends were 4 bases for V and 3 bases for J; bases not matched to a gene: 6. Full variable domain (missing parts from reference TRBV28 and TRBJ2-5): DVKVTQSSRYLVKRTGEKVFLECVQDMDHENMFWYRQDPGLGLRLIYFSYDVKMKEKGDIPEGYSVSREKKERFSLILESASTNQTSMYLCASSSWTGAEETQYFGPGTRLLVL.

The chain recombines TRBV7-3 with TRBJ2-3; D is possibly TRBD1 (7 bases). The germline gives CDR1 SGHTA, CDR2 FQGTGA. Trimming pared 6 bases from V and 5 bases from J, leaving 12 bases between. The CDR3 extends over 13 amino acids. CDR3 protein: CASSQGGIDTQYF. As DNA, the CDR3 is TGTGCCAGCAGTCAGGGGGGAATAGATACGCAGTATTTT.

The rearrangement joins TRBV14 to TRBJ2-1, with D tentatively TRBD1 (6 bases). The V gene's germline CDR1 is SGHDN and CDR2 FVKESK. The CDR3 is 14 residues long. The V and J ends lost 1 base and 3 bases respectively, with 7 bases between them. CDR3 bases: TGTGCCAGCAGCCAAGGGGACATCTACAATGAGCAGTTCTTC. It is translated as CASSQGDIYNEQFF.

The V and J genes are TRBV11-2 and TRBJ2-1; 7 positions agree with TRBD2. The CDR3 runs 19 residues. V lost 6 bases to trimming and J lost 5 bases; unmatched junction nucleotides: 22. The germline CDR1 and CDR2 sequences are SGHAT and FQNNGV. Written as DNA, the CDR3 is TGTGCCAGCAGGGTTATTTGGGATAACGGGGGGAAACTGAACAATGAGCAGTTCTTC. Translating gives CASRVIWDNGGKLNNEQFF.

In its sample, this clone was seen once. J is TRBJ1-2 and V is TRBV12-3 or TRBV12-4, with unresolved D. The V end was cut by 9 bases, the J end by 2 bases, with 13 bases between. There are 13 residues in the CDR3. CDR3 region: CASSRGFNYGYTF. CDR3 coding DNA: TGTGCCAGTAGTCGGGGTTTCAACTATGGCTACACCTTC.

This clone was observed once. The chain recombines TRBV18 with TRBJ1-2; 7 bases are a match to TRBD1. V gave up 3 bases and J gave up 2 bases; unmatched junction bases: 6. CDR1 and CDR2 (germline): KGHSH, LQKENI. This CDR3 region has 15 residues. The CDR3 sequence: CASSPNGQDNYGYTF. The CDR3 nucleotides are TGTGCCAGCTCACCCAACGGACAGGACAACTATGGCTACACCTTC.

The J gene is TRBJ2-5, the V gene TRBV9; 12 bases map to TRBD2. With 1 base clipped from V and 5 bases from J, the junction kept 9 bases outside the gene matches. This CDR3 region has 17 residues. Germline lookup yields CDR1 SGDLS and CDR2 YYNGEE. The CDR3 protein is CASSVSLAGGPGETQYF. As DNA, the CDR3 is TGTGCCAGCAGCGTAAGCCTAGCGGGGGGGCCCGGGGAGACCCAGTACTTC.

This clone occurred once. The chain recombines TRBV19 with TRBJ2-3; 7 positions agree with TRBD2. V shed 3 bases and J 2 bases; nucleotides not matched to a gene: 5. Germline values: CDR1 LNHDA, CDR2 SQIVND (reference sequence). The CDR3 consists of 15 residues. The CDR3 here is CASSMGGETTDTQYF. The CDR3 nucleotides read TGTGCCAGTAGTATGGGGGGGGAAACCACAGATACGCAGTATTTT.

The chain combines TRBV5-1 with TRBJ1-4; 7 nucleotides align to TRBD1. CDR3 size: 17 residues. Germline V CDR1 and CDR2: SGHRS, YFSETQ. V shed 5 bases and J 7 bases; nucleotides not matched to a gene: 17. CDR3: CASSYGQELKKGEKLFF. CDR3 in DNA: TGCGCCAGCAGTTATGGACAGGAACTTAAGAAGGGTGAAAAACTGTTTTTT.

The chain links TRBV18 to TRBJ2-1; tentatively, D is TRBD2 (6 bases). CDR3 length equals 15 residues. The germline V gene has CDR1 KGHSH and CDR2 LQKENI. Deletions cut 2 bases from V and 7 bases from J, with 15 bases between. The DNA for the CDR3 is TGTGCCAGCTCACCAGCGGGAATAGCTGGGAATGAGCAGTTCTTC. Residues: CASSPAGIAGNEQFF.

CDR3 sequence reads: CASSSETGINQPQHF. As DNA, the CDR3 is TGTGCCAGCAGCTCTGAGACAGGGATCAATCAGCCCCAGCATTTT. The chain combines TRBV9 with TRBJ1-5; 7 bases line up with TRBD1. Losses at the gene ends were 4 bases for V and 3 bases for J; bases not matched to a gene: 7. The CDR3 has 15 residues. The V gene's germline CDR1 is SGDLS and CDR2 YYNGEE.